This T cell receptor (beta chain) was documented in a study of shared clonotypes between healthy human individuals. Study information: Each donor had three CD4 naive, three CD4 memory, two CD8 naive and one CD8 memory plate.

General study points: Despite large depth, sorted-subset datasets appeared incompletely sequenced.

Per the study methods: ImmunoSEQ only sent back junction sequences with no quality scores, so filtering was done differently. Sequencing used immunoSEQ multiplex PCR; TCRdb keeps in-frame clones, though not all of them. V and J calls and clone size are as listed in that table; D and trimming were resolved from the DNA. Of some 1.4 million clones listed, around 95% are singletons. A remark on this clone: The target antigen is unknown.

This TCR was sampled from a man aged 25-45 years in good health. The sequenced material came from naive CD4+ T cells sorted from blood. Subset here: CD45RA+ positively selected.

The CDR3 reads CASSQLAGGEEQYF. The CDR3, as DNA: TGTGCCAGCTCACAACTAGCGGGAGGAGAAGAGCAGTACTTC. The rearrangement uses TRBV18 and TRBJ2-7, with TRBD2 matching over 12 bases. Losses at the gene ends were 4 bases for V and 7 bases for J; bases not matched to a gene: 5. Germline V gene data show CDR1 as KGHSH and CDR2 as LQKENI. This CDR3 is built from 14 residues.